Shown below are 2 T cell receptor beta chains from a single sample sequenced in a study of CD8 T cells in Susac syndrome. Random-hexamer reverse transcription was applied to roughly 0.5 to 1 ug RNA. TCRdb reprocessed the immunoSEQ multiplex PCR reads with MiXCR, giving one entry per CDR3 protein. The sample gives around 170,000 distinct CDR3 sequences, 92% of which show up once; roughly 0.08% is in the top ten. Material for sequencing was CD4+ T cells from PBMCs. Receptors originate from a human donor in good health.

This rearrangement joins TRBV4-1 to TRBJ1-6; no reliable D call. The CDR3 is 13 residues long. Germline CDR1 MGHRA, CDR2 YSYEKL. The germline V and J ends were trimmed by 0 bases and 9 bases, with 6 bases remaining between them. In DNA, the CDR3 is TGCGCCAGCAGCCAAGAACGACCTTCACCCCTCCACTTT. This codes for CASSQERPSPLHF.

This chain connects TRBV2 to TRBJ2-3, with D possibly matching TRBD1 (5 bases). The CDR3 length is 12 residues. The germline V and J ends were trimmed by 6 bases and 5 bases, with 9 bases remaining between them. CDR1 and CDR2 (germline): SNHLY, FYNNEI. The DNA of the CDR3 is TGTGCCAGCAGCCAGGGTGTAGATACGCAGTATTTT. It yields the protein CASSQGVDTQYF.